The clone carrying this T cell receptor beta chain appeared a few times. This sample is drawn from a study of cytomegalovirus exposure and HLA in healthy donors. The PCR contained 60 Vbeta and 13 Jbeta primers. Sequencing was performed with immunoSEQ multiplex PCR; in TCRdb, only in-frame clones are kept and a portion is missing. The profile shows 110,000 to 150,000 clones, around 78% of them singletons. This CDR3 is 14 amino acids long. Germline-derived CDR1 and CDR2 are SGHRS and YFSETQ. V lost 7 bases and J lost 7; bases outside the gene matches: 7. V gene TRBV5-1 combines with J gene TRBJ2-2; TRBD1 aligns across 10 bases. This receptor was taken from a young woman in good health and CMV-seropositive. The sample consisted of PBMCs. The CDR3 DNA is TGCGCCAGCTCAGGACAGGGGGACGGCGGGGAGCTGTTTTTT. This encodes CASSGQGDGGELFF.